The 28 T cell receptor beta chains in this list originate from one sample, sequenced in a study of blood T cells in healthy people across ages. It was with a sample-barcoded 5' primer and a J-beta primer mix that a second PCR of about 7 to 12 cycles was run. TCRdb used MiXCR to reprocess the 5' RACE reads, holding one entry per CDR3 protein. The sample includes approximately 900,000 distinct CDR3 sequences, 45% to 50% of them seen just once. The specimen was blood. These receptors originate from a man younger than 40 in good health.

The chain combines TRBV4-3 with TRBJ2-3; D gene ambiguous. Germline V gene sequence: CDR1 LGHNA, CDR2 YSLEER. V shed 0 bases and J shed 5 bases, with 15 bases lying between them. The CDR3 contains 16 residues. The CDR3 here is CASSQDLGLIGDTQYF. CDR3 DNA sequence: TGCGCCAGCAGCCAAGACCTTGGCTTAATTGGAGATACGCAGTATTTT.

This chain links TRBV29-1 with TRBJ2-5, with TRBD1 as a possible D gene (5 bases). V lost 6 bases and J lost 5, with 13 bases in between. The CDR3 covers 12 residues. CDR1 is SQVTM, CDR2 ANQGSEA, per germline. CDR3 sequence (DNA): TGCAGCGTGTCGACAGCGACGGAGACCCAGTACTTC. Its protein product is CSVSTATETQYF.

V gene TRBV29-1 combines with J gene TRBJ2-1; the match to TRBD2 covers 7 bases. CDR1 is SQVTM, CDR2 ANQGSEA, per germline. The CDR3 is 13 amino acids. After removal of 7 bases from V and 8 bases from J, the junction contained 11 bases not matched to a gene. CDR3 sequence reads: CSASSGIGDEQFF. In DNA, the CDR3 is TGCAGCGCCTCCAGCGGGATTGGCGATGAGCAGTTCTTC.

This clonotype was picked up a small number of times. The J gene is TRBJ1-2, the V gene TRBV5-1; 7 bases are shared with TRBD1. After removal of 4 bases from V and 6 bases from J, the junction contained 9 bases not matched to a gene. CDR3 length: 14 residues. Germline CDR1 and CDR2: SGHRS and YFSETQ. The CDR3 DNA is TGCGCCAGCAGCCCAGGGACAGAGAGCAATGGCTACACCTTC. This codes for CASSPGTESNGYTF.

About this clonotype: This may stem from a read error, because a much larger clone lies one nucleotide away. The genes are TRBV6-2 or TRBV6-3 and TRBJ1-6, with D hard to call. The CDR3 runs to 12 residues. Germline V gives CDR1 MNHEY, CDR2 SVGEGT. The germline V and J ends were trimmed by 2 bases and 7 bases, with 3 bases remaining between them. CDR3 nucleotide sequence: TGTGCCAGCAGTTACAAGAATTCACCCCTCCACTTT. Translation: CASSYKNSPLHF.

The chain links TRBV29-1 to TRBJ2-5, with 10 bases identical to TRBD1. The J call may be in error: the DNA end matches TRBJ2-7 better. Germline V gives CDR1 SQVTM, CDR2 ANQGSEA. The CDR3 runs 12 residues. The CDR3 here is CSIRDRGNEQYF. The CDR3 bases are TGCAGCATCCGGGACAGGGGTAACGAGCAGTACTTC.

This clonotype came up a few times. This may be a read error: a much more frequent sequence differs by one nucleotide. CDR3 residues: CASSWFSVAEQFF. As DNA, the CDR3 is TGTGCCAGCAGCTGGTTCTCTGTCGCGGAGCAGTTCTTC. This chain uses TRBV7-9 with TRBJ2-1; D remains ambiguous. Trimming pared 4 bases from V and 10 bases from J, leaving 14 bases between. This CDR3 region has 13 residues. Germline V CDR1 and CDR2: SEHNR, FQNEAQ (reference sequence). Full variable domain (missing parts from reference TRBV7-9 and TRBJ2-1): DTGVSQNPRHKITKRGQNVTFRCDPISEHNRLYWYRQTLGQGPEFLTYFQNEAQLEKSRLLSDRFSAERPKGSFSTLEIQRTEQGDSAMYLCASSWFSVAEQFFGPGTRLTVL.

This sequence joins TRBV5-6 and TRBJ2-7; the D gene is possibly TRBD1 (6 bases). The better agreement between TRBJ2-5 and the DNA end casts doubt on the J call. The CDR3 runs 14 residues. Germline CDR1 is SGHDT and CDR2 is YYEEEE. The CDR3 region is CASSLSQGKRTQYF. The CDR3 DNA is TGTGCCAGCAGCTTGTCACAGGGCAAAAGGACCCAGTACTTC.

This clonotype was observed a few times. The V call is TRBV12-3 or TRBV12-4, the J call TRBJ1-4; 9 bases fit TRBD1. The CDR3 loop spans 13 amino acids. V lost 10 bases and J lost 7; bases outside the gene matches: 7. The CDR3 loop is CATGQGPSEKLFF. The CDR3 nucleotides read TGTGCCACCGGACAGGGGCCGAGTGAAAAACTGTTTTTT.

This chain uses TRBV29-1 with TRBJ2-7; 7 bases align to TRBD1. With 0 bases clipped from V and 3 bases from J, the junction kept 8 bases outside the gene matches. CDR1 and CDR2 from the germline V gene are SQVTM and ANQGSEA. The CDR3 length is 15 residues. The CDR3 sequence is CSVEDPTGENYEQYF. The CDR3 bases are TGCAGCGTTGAAGATCCTACAGGGGAGAACTACGAGCAGTACTTC.

The V call is TRBV6-2 or TRBV6-3, the J call TRBJ1-2; D not resolved. CDR1 is MNHEY and CDR2 is SVGEGT in the germline V gene. Trimming left V 2 bases short and J 2 bases short, with 6 bases between. The CDR3 consists of 13 residues. In DNA form, the CDR3 reads TGTGCCAGCAGTTACGGCAAGAACTATGGCTACACCTTC. This codes for CASSYGKNYGYTF.

The genes are TRBV5-1 and TRBJ2-5; 12 bases agree with TRBD2. The trim removed 0 bases at V and 11 bases at J, leaving 14 bases unmatched. Germline V lookup: CDR1 SGHRS, CDR2 YFSETQ. This CDR3 comprises 17 residues. The CDR3 spells CASSLAASGGAWDEQYF. In DNA form, the CDR3 reads TGCGCCAGCAGCTTGGCAGCTAGCGGGGGGGCCTGGGATGAGCAGTACTTC.

The chain uses TRBV2 and TRBJ2-2; D unresolved. Germline lookup yields CDR1 SNHLY and CDR2 FYNNEI. The CDR3 extends over 11 amino acids. The V end was cut by 8 bases, the J end by 9 bases, with 10 bases between. CDR3 protein: CASSFDRELFF. The CDR3 coding sequence is TGTGCCAGCTCTTTTGACCGGGAGCTGTTTTTT.

The table lists this clonotype with a few counts. The chain links TRBV14 to TRBJ1-1; 11 positions match TRBD1. V shed 5 bases and J 4 bases; nucleotides not matched to a gene: 15. Per the germline V gene, CDR1 is SGHDN and CDR2 is FVKESK. The CDR3 totals 18 residues. The chain's CDR3 is CASSLRSGTGGRSTEAFF. CDR3 DNA: TGTGCCAGCAGCTTAAGATCCGGGACAGGGGGAAGAAGCACTGAAGCTTTCTTT.

This clonotype was seen a few times. The chain recombines TRBV12-3 or TRBV12-4 with TRBJ2-1, with 12 bases fitting TRBD2. Trimming took 4 bases from V and 8 from J; bases not matched to a gene: 12. The CDR3 loop spans 17 amino acids. The DNA for the CDR3 is TGTGCCAGCAGTTCCCTAGCGGGGGGGCTGGAGGTCGATGAGCAGTTCTTC. Translation gives CASSSLAGGLEVDEQFF.

The chain joins TRBV29-1 to TRBJ2-7; D may be TRBD2 (6 bases). CDR1 SQVTM and CDR2 ANQGSEA come from the germline V gene. The CDR3 is 12 residues long. V was clipped by 7 bases and J by 2 bases, with 12 bases between them. CDR3 coding DNA: TGCAGCGGGGGGGACGGAACCTACGAGCAGTACTTC. Protein sequence: CSGGDGTYEQYF.

The CDR3 here is CSAQTAGGPFNEQFF. The CDR3 bases are TGCAGTGCCCAGACAGCGGGGGGGCCTTTCAATGAGCAGTTCTTC. The chain carries TRBV20-1 and TRBJ2-1; 10 bases agree with TRBD2. Germline V gives CDR1 DFQATT, CDR2 SNEGSKA (reference sequence). The CDR3 totals 15 residues. V lost 6 bases to trimming and J lost 6 bases; unmatched junction nucleotides: 11.

This clonotype was counted between two and nine times. The chain uses TRBV6-1 and TRBJ2-3, with 8 bases that match TRBD2. Trimming removed 6 bases from V and 2 bases from J; junction bases left unmatched: 13. Germline CDR1 and CDR2: MNHNS and SASEGT. CDR3 length equals 17 residues. CDR3 in DNA: TGTGCCAGCAGAGCCAACCGCGGGGGGTTCTCCACAGATACGCAGTATTTT. Translating it yields CASRANRGGFSTDTQYF.

This clonotype was counted at least ten times. The chain links TRBV29-1 to TRBJ1-4, with 7 bases lining up with TRBD1. Germline V lookup: CDR1 SQVTM, CDR2 ANQGSEA. CDR3 length: 15 residues. V trimming: 4 bases; J trimming: 4 bases; junction bases outside the gene matches: 9. The CDR3 here is CSVAQTGAVNEKLFF. The DNA for the CDR3 is TGCAGCGTTGCCCAAACAGGGGCGGTTAATGAAAAACTGTTTTTT.

V usage is TRBV6-6 and J usage is TRBJ2-3, with TRBD2 matching over 7 bases. This CDR3 has 14 residues. Germline V gene sequence: CDR1 MNHNY, CDR2 SVGAGI (reference sequence). V gave up 2 bases and J gave up 4 bases; unmatched junction bases: 3. The CDR3 reads CASSYAAGADTQYF. The DNA for the CDR3 is TGTGCCAGCAGTTACGCGGCGGGGGCAGATACGCAGTATTTT.

This clonotype was seen ten or more times. The chain employs TRBV7-2 and TRBJ2-7, with TRBD2 identical over 7 bases. Germline values: CDR1 SGHTA, CDR2 FQGNSA. The V segment lost 5 bases and the J segment 4 bases; nucleotides outside the gene matches: 8. The length of the CDR3 is 14 residues. The CDR3 reads CASSGRVRIYEQYF. The CDR3, as DNA: TGTGCCAGCAGCGGGAGGGTTAGGATTTACGAGCAGTACTTC.

The chain combines TRBV28 with TRBJ1-2, with TRBD1 as a possible D gene (5 bases). CDR1 MDHEN and CDR2 SYDVKM come from the germline V gene. The CDR3 consists of 14 residues. Trimming shortened V by 7 bases and J by 4 bases, and 16 bases separated the two germline ends. CDR3 DNA sequence: TGTGCCAGCACCCAACGGGGGAGGAGCTATGGCTACACCTTC. Protein product: CASTQRGRSYGYTF.

This clonotype was seen just once. This rearrangement joins TRBV29-1 to TRBJ1-2; 8 nucleotides agree with TRBD1. The CDR3 spans 15 residues. CDR1 SQVTM and CDR2 ANQGSEA come from the germline V gene. V lost 6 bases, J lost 0 bases, and 9 bases stayed unmatched. The CDR3 DNA follows: TGCAGCGTCGGACAGGGCGCCTCCTCTAACTATGGCTACACCTTC. Translated, it gives CSVGQGASSNYGYTF.

This rearrangement joins TRBV6-1 to TRBJ2-7, with a weak D call TRBD1 (6 bases). Germline lookup yields CDR1 MNHNS and CDR2 SASEGT. The CDR3 is 13 amino acids. The germline V and J ends were trimmed by 5 bases and 3 bases, with 11 bases remaining between them. This CDR3 reads CASSIDRFYEQYF. In nucleotides, the CDR3 is TGTGCCAGCAGTATTGACAGGTTCTACGAGCAGTACTTC.

The chain recombines TRBV12-3 or TRBV12-4 with TRBJ2-3, with D maybe TRBD2 (6 bases). V lost 4 bases and J 3 bases, leaving 17 bases between the germline ends. The CDR3 is 16 residues long. As DNA, the CDR3 is TGTGCCAGCAGTTCAACCGGGAGAGGGAGAACAGATACGCAGTATTTT. This codes for CASSSTGRGRTDTQYF.

The chain uses TRBV6-6 and TRBJ1-5; D gene ambiguous. This CDR3 spans 11 amino acids. The V gene lost 6 bases and the J gene lost 12 bases, with 12 bases spanning the gap. In germline, CDR1 is MNHNY, CDR2 SVGAGI (reference sequence). This chain's CDR3 is CASSAAWVQHF. CDR3 bases: TGTGCCAGCAGCGCTGCCTGGGTCCAGCATTTT.

The V call is TRBV20-1, the J call TRBJ1-4; 12 bases agree with TRBD1. From germline, CDR1 is DFQATT and CDR2 SNEGSKA (reference sequence). The CDR3 spans 20 residues. V was clipped by 1 base and J by 0 bases; unmatched bases: 12. CDR3 amino acids: CSARVSGGTGGEATNEKLFF. The CDR3 DNA is TGCAGTGCTAGAGTCTCGGGCGGGACAGGGGGCGAGGCAACTAATGAAAAACTGTTTTTT.

This clonotype was observed a few times. V usage is TRBV3-1 and J usage is TRBJ2-7; the match to TRBD1 covers 10 bases. The germline gives CDR1 LGHDT, CDR2 YNNKEL (reference sequence). The CDR3 has 15 residues. The ends lost 0 bases at V and 3 bases at J; junction bases unmatched: 2. CDR3 protein: CASSQEGTGDYEQYF. Here the CDR3 DNA reads TGTGCCAGCAGCCAAGAAGGGACAGGGGACTACGAGCAGTACTTC.